Listed here is a single T cell receptor beta chain. The data were taken from a study of blood T cell repertoires in COVID-19. Turning to the study itself: COVID-19 samples collected from the United States, Italy and Spain covered acute and convalescent phases. Sample material is recorded as cDNA or gDNA derived from T cells, B-cell-depleted T cells, or PBMCs.

After removal of 5 bases from V and 4 bases from J, the junction contained 13 bases not matched to a gene. The CDR3 length is 17 residues. Germline CDR1 and CDR2: LNHDA and SQIVND (reference sequence). Authors' data handling: From reference gene primer amplification, estimates of nucleated cell counts were derived. Libraries were prepared by immunoSEQ multiplex PCR; TCRdb keeps only in-frame clonotypes and omits some of them. That table furnishes V, J and clone size, whereas the DNA furnished D and trimming. The top ten clones hold 5.5% to 9% of a sample with around 250,000 clones, around 86% of them seen once.

The V and J genes are TRBV19 and TRBJ2-2, with 7 bases fitting TRBD1. The sequence was collected from a woman between 65 and 79 years old with active or convalescent COVID-19. The sample was peripheral blood. The chain's CDR3 is CASSPERGQDSTGELFF. CDR3 sequence (DNA): TGTGCCAGTAGTCCCGAGCGAGGACAGGACTCCACCGGGGAGCTGTTTTTT.